The present T cell receptor (beta chain) was sequenced within a study of a mutant IDH1 vaccine in newly diagnosed glioma. As for the study in general: Either 4-6 weeks after radiotherapy alone or alongside temozolomide, vaccination was begun. Earlier treatment was radiotherapy, temozolomide, or both, with most getting both.

The time point is: week 11, during vaccination. It was 300 ug of mutant IDH1 20-mer peptide that made up each vaccine dose, given with topical imiquimod. With regard to this clone: Its matching antigen is unknown.

V lost 5 bases to trimming and J lost 4 bases, with 14 bases between them. The CDR3 sequence is 14 residues long. The germline gives CDR1 MNHNS, CDR2 SASEGT. TCRdb's copy holds only in-frame clones and misses some; the assay was immunoSEQ multiplex PCR. The table lists roughly 130,000 clones, about 80% of them singletons. The receptor's source is a man between 40 and 49 years old with glioma. The sequences come from PBMCs, collected from a glioma patient whose treatment included an IDH1 peptide vaccine. The chain has TRBV6-1 and TRBJ1-1; D remains ambiguous. The CDR3 here is CASSQVEDITEAFF. CDR3 DNA: TGTGCCAGCAGTCAGGTAGAGGATATCACTGAAGCTTTCTTT.